Listed below are T cell receptor beta chains from one sample, sequenced in a study of CXCR3-negative and CXCR3-positive naive CD8 T cells. Each CDR3 protein gets one entry in TCRdb, which reprocessed the 5' RACE reads and gives no DNA. Its table records about 43,000 distinct CDR3 sequences. The sequencing input was memory CD8+ T cells from blood. The receptors were gathered from a human donor in good health. Some clones in this sample may be carry-over from other donors' samples. The CDR3 runs from the conserved cysteine through the conserved F or W. Where a row states a size, it is once, few, many or the class of an expanded clone; other rows omit it.

clone_size j_call v_call cdr3_aa
. TRBJ2-5 TRBV29-1 CSVELDGGETQYF
. TRBJ2-1 TRBV20-1 CSASPGERGAYGEQFF
. TRBJ2-1 TRBV9 CASSADWTGGGNEQFF
. TRBJ2-2 TRBV5-1 CASSYTGELFF
. TRBJ2-2 TRBV4-1 CASSPGGARTGELFF
. TRBJ2-3 TRBV23-1 CASSLAGGQPDTQYF
. TRBJ2-5 TRBV7-6 CASILGETQYF
. TRBJ2-4 TRBV12-3/TRBV12-4 CASSPKGQGYVDIQYF
. TRBJ2-1 TRBV27 CASSPNGGYEQFF
. TRBJ2-6 TRBV18 CASSPPWGTGANVLTF
. TRBJ1-5 TRBV21-1 CASPKAGGYSNQHQHF
. TRBJ1-2 TRBV27 CASSPASGDGYTF
. TRBJ1-4 TRBV6-6 CASSYYARGDEKLFF
. TRBJ1-3 TRBV7-9 CASSPVRSGNTIYF
. TRBJ1-1 TRBV6-6 CASRFLSNPDTEAFF
. TRBJ2-3 TRBV27 CASSLRGSTDTQYF
. TRBJ2-7 TRBV4-1 CASSTPGNEQYF
. TRBJ2-3 TRBV9 CASSVGSTDTQYF
. TRBJ2-7 TRBV7-2 CASSLEGRRTYEQYF
. TRBJ2-1 TRBV2 CASSEAGPVAGLSSYNEQFF
. TRBJ2-1 TRBV24-1 CATSDTGTGDFKGYNEQFF
. TRBJ2-1 TRBV5-4 CASSDLQGSEQFF
medium-sized TRBJ1-2 TRBV5-1 CASSPGRGTGGPGYTF
. TRBJ1-5 TRBV7-9 CASSLADNQPQHF
. TRBJ1-1 TRBV27 CASSLSRTNTEAFF
. TRBJ2-6 TRBV4-3 CASSQDIGEANVLTF
. TRBJ2-3 TRBV20-1 CSAREGGGALLYADTQYF
. TRBJ2-1 TRBV6-2/TRBV6-3 CASSTLQGPSYNEQFF
. TRBJ2-7 TRBV28 CASSVLADAYEQYF
. TRBJ2-1 TRBV29-1 CSVDDRYNEQFF
. TRBJ2-2 TRBV15 CATSRETGGPGELFF
. TRBJ2-7 TRBV4-1 CASSQAGGVLLYYEQYF
. TRBJ2-3 TRBV7-6 CASSSRDRDNTQYF
. TRBJ1-1 TRBV29-1 CSGYSNTEAFF
. TRBJ2-7 TRBV7-9 CASSFMSGANSYEQYF
. TRBJ2-2 TRBV3-1 CAAGGWNTGELFF
. TRBJ2-7 TRBV4-3 CASSQDLYGLTYEQYF
. TRBJ2-7 TRBV10-3 CAISESGTGGRDEQYF
. TRBJ2-1 TRBV29-1 CSALNGTGGFLSSYNEQFF
. TRBJ2-1 TRBV29-1 CSVRTRLTQYSYNEQFF
. TRBJ2-1 TRBV5-1 CASSQREYNEQFF
. TRBJ2-7 TRBV14 CASSQVWSYEQYF
. TRBJ1-1 TRBV29-1 CSVEEWLGAFF
. TRBJ2-3 TRBV12-3/TRBV12-4 CASNLASGGTTDTQYF
. TRBJ2-1 TRBV11-2 CASSAGTGAYNEQFF
. TRBJ2-2 TRBV29-1 CSVEDMGGELFF
. TRBJ2-3 TRBV6-2/TRBV6-3 CASSSGTASTDTQYF
. TRBJ1-5 TRBV7-9 CASSLVARDQPQHF
. TRBJ1-1 TRBV27 CASRGAMNTEAFF
. TRBJ2-1 TRBV5-1 CASSFARDGRNEQFF
. TRBJ2-7 TRBV7-6 CASSLRTSAYEQYF
. TRBJ2-5 TRBV7-2 CASSLYRETQYF
. TRBJ2-4 TRBV18 CASSRRDNEFLAKNIQYF
. TRBJ1-1 TRBV19 CASALWANTEAFF
. TRBJ2-3 TRBV6-4 CASSFGQGATDTQYF
. TRBJ1-6 TRBV25-1 CASSEGNSPLHF
. TRBJ1-4 TRBV15 CATSGSSTGEKLFF
. TRBJ2-3 TRBV10-1 CASSEGLDTQYF